Shown below are 25 T cell receptor beta chains from a single sample sequenced in a study of blood T cell repertoires in COVID-19. The repertoire was sequenced with immunoSEQ multiplex PCR; TCRdb's copy has only in-frame clones and lacks some. The data hold approximately 130,000 clones, with around 83% observed a single time. Sequenced: PBMCs or T cells enriched from blood (not recorded which). These receptors were obtained from a man aged 25 to 40 who had recovered from COVID-19.

The chain links TRBV2 to TRBJ2-3; 9 bases line up with TRBD2. J lost 2 bases, V lost 8 bases, and 8 bases had no gene match. This CDR3 is built from 15 residues. Germline-derived CDR1 and CDR2 are SNHLY and FYNNEI. CDR3 region: CASGSSGGNTDTQYF. In DNA form, the CDR3 reads TGTGCCAGCGGAAGTAGCGGGGGAAACACAGATACGCAGTATTTT.

The rearrangement joins TRBV6-5 to TRBJ1-5, with unresolved D. This CDR3 region has 13 residues. Germline V gives CDR1 MNHEY, CDR2 SVGAGI. The V end lost 8 bases, the J end lost 4 bases, and 12 bases lay between the germline ends. This chain's CDR3 is CASHAVRNQPQHF. CDR3 sequence (DNA): TGTGCCAGCCACGCGGTGAGGAATCAGCCCCAGCATTTT.

This clone appeared a single time. The J gene is TRBJ2-7, the V gene TRBV5-4, with 8 bases that match TRBD2. This CDR3 comprises 15 residues. V dropped 1 base and J dropped 3; count of bases not matched to a gene: 6. From germline, CDR1 is SGHNT and CDR2 YYREEE (reference sequence). CDR3 sequence: CASSLIGAGVYEQYF. For the CDR3, the DNA is TGTGCCAGCAGCTTGATTGGAGCGGGAGTCTACGAGCAGTACTTC. Based on the CDR3 plus reference TRBV5-4 and TRBJ2-7, the full variable domain is ETGVTQSPTHLIKTRGQQVTLRCSSQSGHNTVSWYQQALGQGPQFIFQYYREEENGRGNFPPRFSGLQFPNYSSELNVNALELDDSALYLCASSLIGAGVYEQYFGPGTRLTVT.

This clone was recorded only once. This chain connects TRBV15 to TRBJ1-2, with 10 bases aligning to TRBD1. Germline CDR1 and CDR2: LNHNV and YYDKDF (reference sequence). V shed 1 base, J shed 4 bases, and the junction held 6 bases outside the gene matches. The CDR3 runs 16 residues. As DNA, the CDR3 is TGTGCCACCAGCAGAGGTGGGACAGGGGAGTCCTATGGCTACACCTTC. Translation gives CATSRGGTGESYGYTF.

This chain uses TRBV19 with TRBJ1-1; 7 positions match TRBD1. The junction had 3 bases not matched to a gene; V was cut back by 7 bases and J by 4 bases. Germline lookup yields CDR1 LNHDA and CDR2 SQIVND (reference sequence). This CDR3 comprises 12 residues. The CDR3 protein is CASNQGGTEAFF. The CDR3 DNA reads TGTGCCAGTAACCAGGGGGGCACTGAAGCTTTCTTT.

This clone occurred once. V usage is TRBV5-1 and J usage is TRBJ1-6; tentatively, D is TRBD1 (5 bases). Deletions cut 4 bases from V and 6 bases from J, with 11 bases between. Germline V gene data show CDR1 as SGHRS and CDR2 as YFSETQ. The CDR3 has 14 residues. The CDR3 sequence: CASSQLQGNSPLHF. CDR3 nucleotides: TGCGCCAGCAGCCAGCTCCAGGGTAATTCACCCCTCCACTTT.

This clone was counted between two and nine times. The chain couples TRBV30 to TRBJ2-2; no clear D gene. Trimming stripped 0 bases from V and 1 base from J, with 9 bases between. This CDR3 has 15 amino acids. Germline lookup yields CDR1 GTSNPN and CDR2 SVGIG (reference sequence). CDR3 nucleotide sequence: TGTGCCTGGAGTGTACGTGCAGGGAACACCGGGGAGCTGTTTTTT. Protein product: CAWSVRAGNTGELFF.

V and J are TRBV28 and TRBJ1-1; D is unresolved. V gave up 6 bases and J gave up 4 bases, with 9 bases separating them. The CDR3 extends over 12 amino acids. CDR1 is MDHEN and CDR2 is SYDVKM in the germline V gene. The CDR3 sequence: CASSPPGTEAFF. CDR3 DNA sequence: TGTGCCAGCAGCCCTCCCGGCACTGAAGCTTTCTTT.

The chain is built from TRBV6-5 and TRBJ2-3; TRBD2 agrees at 7 bases. The CDR3 runs to 16 residues. Trimming at V came to 3 bases and at J to 2 bases, leaving 8 bases not matched to a gene. Germline V gives CDR1 MNHEY, CDR2 SVGAGI. The CDR3 here is CASSYGAGMNTDTQYF. In nucleotides, the CDR3 is TGTGCCAGCAGTTATGGAGCGGGGATGAACACAGATACGCAGTATTTT.

J is TRBJ2-7 and V is TRBV6-5; TRBD2 is a possible D gene (5 bases). V gave up 10 bases and J gave up 6 bases, with 16 bases separating them. The CDR3 consists of 12 residues. Germline CDR1 MNHEY, CDR2 SVGAGI. The CDR3 sequence is CATRRPGGEQYF. CDR3 DNA sequence: TGTGCCACCCGCAGGCCAGGAGGCGAGCAGTACTTC.

This chain links TRBV5-5 with TRBJ1-1; 9 positions match TRBD1. The CDR3 has 18 residues. The V segment lost 1 base and the J segment 0 bases; nucleotides outside the gene matches: 10. Germline CDR1 is SGHKS and CDR2 is YYEKEE (reference sequence). The CDR3: CASSLSVQGARMNTEAFF. The DNA for the CDR3 is TGTGCCAGCAGCTTGAGCGTACAGGGGGCTCGAATGAACACTGAAGCTTTCTTT.

V and J are TRBV12-5 and TRBJ1-1; tentatively, D is TRBD1 (5 bases). The CDR3 extends over 15 amino acids. Trimming removed 0 bases at V and 5 bases at J, with 13 bases between. Germline values: CDR1 LGHNT, CDR2 FRNRAP. DNA of the CDR3: TGTGCTAGTGGTTTGGTAGGGGCCGCGGATACTGAAGCTTTCTTT. This translates into CASGLVGAADTEAFF.

The V gene is TRBV6-5, the J gene TRBJ1-2; D is perhaps TRBD1 (6 bases). Per the germline V gene, CDR1 is MNHEY and CDR2 is SVGAGI. The CDR3 spans 13 residues. V was trimmed by 5 bases and J by 8 bases, leaving 15 bases between them. CDR3 protein: CASSPGDTLGYTF. The CDR3 DNA reads TGTGCCAGCAGTCCTGGGGACACTTTGGGCTACACCTTC.

The chain recombines TRBV6-5 with TRBJ1-4; 9 bases line up with TRBD1. Germline assignment: CDR1 MNHEY and CDR2 SVGAGI. The CDR3 is 14 amino acids. V lost 2 bases and J lost 8; bases outside the gene matches: 3. The CDR3 DNA reads as TGTGCCAGCAGTTACGGACAGGGGCGGGAAAAACTGTTTTTT. Translating it yields CASSYGQGREKLFF.

This sequence joins TRBV27 and TRBJ1-5; perhaps TRBD1 as D (5 bases). Germline assignment: CDR1 MNHEY and CDR2 SMNVEV (reference sequence). V was cut by 1 base and J by 0 bases, with 7 bases left in between. The CDR3 covers 15 residues. The CDR3 nucleotides are TGTGCCAGCAGTTTATTCGGGGGTAGCAATCAGCCCCAGCATTTT. Amino acids: CASSLFGGSNQPQHF.

The chain combines TRBV5-4 with TRBJ1-1, with a tentative D call TRBD1 (5 bases). Trimming shortened V by 0 bases and J by 4 bases, and 10 bases separated the two germline ends. This CDR3 is 14 amino acids long. The germline V gene encodes CDR1 SGHNT and CDR2 YYREEE (reference sequence). The CDR3 DNA reads TGTGCCAGCAGCTTGGAGCTTCAGGGCACTGAAGCTTTCTTT. The encoded protein is CASSLELQGTEAFF.

The chain recombines TRBV7-8 with TRBJ1-3; D is possibly TRBD1 (5 bases). Germline V CDR1 and CDR2: SGHVS, FQNEAQ. The CDR3 is 17 residues long. V lost 1 base to trimming and J lost 0 bases, with 13 bases between them. The DNA of the CDR3 is TGTGCCAGCAGCTTAGGAGCGGGACCGAGCTCTGGAAACACCATATATTTT. It codes for CASSLGAGPSSGNTIYF.

The V and J genes are TRBV6-5 and TRBJ2-3; weak D call: TRBD2 (5 bases). Germline assignment: CDR1 MNHEY and CDR2 SVGAGI. V was shortened by 8 bases and J by 6 bases, with 15 bases between the two germline ends. The CDR3 consists of 13 residues. CDR3 nucleotides: TGTGCCAGCGGATTCAGCGGTGGGGATACGCAGTATTTT. Protein product: CASGFSGGDTQYF.

This rearrangement joins TRBV5-1 to TRBJ2-2, with 7 bases that match TRBD1. CDR3 length: 17 residues. Trimming at V came to 5 bases and at J to 2 bases, leaving 12 bases not matched to a gene. The germline V gene encodes CDR1 SGHRS and CDR2 YFSETQ. In nucleotides, the CDR3 is TGCGCCAGCAGTTCGAAAACCGGGACAGCTAACACCGGGGAGCTGTTTTTT. The encoded protein is CASSSKTGTANTGELFF. The full variable domain, rest sourced from reference TRBV5-1 and TRBJ2-2, is KAGVTQTPRYLIKTRGQQVTLSCSPISGHRSVSWYQQTPGQGLQFLFEYFSETQRNKGNFPGRFSGRQFSNSRSEMNVSTLELGDSALYLCASSSKTGTANTGELFFGEGSRLTVL.

The chain recombines TRBV19 with TRBJ1-6, with D possibly being TRBD1 (5 bases). The CDR3 sequence is 18 residues long. Trimming took off 6 bases at V and 0 bases at J, with 18 bases between the two ends. Per the germline V gene, CDR1 is LNHDA and CDR2 is SQIVND (reference sequence). In DNA, the CDR3 is TGTGCCAGTAGGAGCCGGGAGGGGTCAGGCTCCTATAATTCACCCCTCCACTTT. Its translation: CASRSREGSGSYNSPLHF.

This chain joins TRBV29-1 and TRBJ1-1; 7 nucleotides align to TRBD1. Germline assignment: CDR1 SQVTM and CDR2 ANQGSEA. The CDR3 runs to 13 residues. J was trimmed by 0 bases and V by 7 bases; bases with no gene match: 5. CDR3 protein: CSAGQLMNTEAFF. The CDR3 DNA sequence: TGCAGCGCGGGACAGCTCATGAACACTGAAGCTTTCTTT.

V usage is TRBV4-1 and J usage is TRBJ2-1, with D perhaps matching TRBD1 (6 bases). This CDR3 spans 13 amino acids. CDR1 MGHRA and CDR2 YSYEKL come from the germline V gene. V lost 4 bases to trimming and J lost 10 bases, with 14 bases between them. This CDR3 reads CASSLGGWNEQFF. Here the CDR3 DNA reads TGCGCCAGCAGCCTAGGGGGATGGAACGAGCAGTTCTTC.

V gene TRBV29-1 combines with J gene TRBJ2-2; 11 nucleotides match TRBD2. V was clipped by 7 bases and J by 8 bases; unmatched bases: 9. CDR3 length equals 14 residues. In germline, CDR1 is SQVTM, CDR2 ANQGSEA. The CDR3 DNA reads as TGCAGCGCCACTAGCGGGAGCGTGATTGGGGAGCTGTTTTTT. Protein: CSATSGSVIGELFF.

The gene calls are TRBV6-5 and TRBJ2-3; D not certain. Germline CDR1 MNHEY, CDR2 SVGAGI. The CDR3 totals 11 residues. The V end was cut by 4 bases, the J end by 3 bases, with 2 bases between. Here the CDR3 DNA reads TGTGCCAGCAGTTCGACAGATACGCAGTATTTT. This encodes CASSSTDTQYF.

This clone was recorded once. The chain carries TRBV20-1 and TRBJ1-6; D not resolved. V dropped 5 bases and J dropped 5 bases, with 13 bases sitting between them. Germline assignment: CDR1 DFQATT and CDR2 SNEGSKA (reference sequence). CDR3 length: 14 residues. CDR3 DNA sequence: TGCAGTGCTGGTGACAAGAGTAATAATTCACCCCTCCACTTT. Translated, it gives CSAGDKSNNSPLHF.